These 20 T cell receptor beta chains were all obtained from the same sample, sequenced in a study of shared T cell receptors in the human thymus. Libraries were prepared by immunoSEQ multiplex PCR; TCRdb keeps only in-frame clonotypes and omits some of them. The sample gives roughly 710,000 clones, approximately 83% of which show up once; about 0.0098% is in the top ten. The same sample was also used in a study of human thymus T cells.

Material: thymocytes. The source is a girl in the first two years of life with a congenital heart defect.

The chain has TRBV5-1 and TRBJ2-5; a weak D match, TRBD2 (6 bases). The CDR3 totals 17 residues. The V gene lost 0 bases and the J gene lost 2 bases, with 17 bases spanning the gap. The germline V gene has CDR1 SGHRS and CDR2 YFSETQ. CDR3: CASSLALGGVGQETQYF. The CDR3, as DNA: TGCGCCAGCAGCTTGGCTCTGGGGGGAGTGGGACAAGAGACCCAGTACTTC.

The chain has TRBV15 and TRBJ2-7; D is perhaps TRBD1 (5 bases). From germline, CDR1 is LNHNV and CDR2 YYDKDF (reference sequence). This CDR3 spans 14 amino acids. Trimming removed 1 base at V and 5 bases at J, with 12 bases between. CDR3 in amino acids: CATSRVQGWHEQYF. CDR3 DNA sequence: TGTGCCACCAGCAGAGTTCAGGGATGGCACGAGCAGTACTTC. Filled out from reference TRBV15 and TRBJ2-7, the complete variable domain reads DAMVIQNPRYQVTQFGKPVTLSCSQTLNHNVMYWYQQKSSQAPKLLFHYYDKDFNNEADTPDNFQSRRPNTSFCFLDIRSPGLGDTAMYLCATSRVQGWHEQYFGPGTRLTVT.

This chain links TRBV4-1 with TRBJ2-3; 8 positions match TRBD1. Losses at the gene ends were 1 base for V and 5 bases for J; bases not matched to a gene: 2. This CDR3 is 14 amino acids long. The germline gives CDR1 MGHRA, CDR2 YSYEKL. In DNA form, the CDR3 reads TGCGCCAGCAGCCAAGTACAGGGGGGAGATACGCAGTATTTT. Protein product: CASSQVQGGDTQYF.

The chain uses TRBV7-2 and TRBJ2-3, with a weak D call TRBD2 (5 bases). V gave up 5 bases and J gave up 1 base, with 10 bases separating them. CDR1 and CDR2 (germline): SGHTA, FQGNSA. This CDR3 has 14 amino acids. CDR3 region: CASSPEGGTDTQYF. DNA for the CDR3: TGTGCCAGCAGCCCTGAGGGTGGCACAGATACGCAGTATTTT.

The rearrangement joins TRBV4-1 to TRBJ1-6; the D is unclear. Germline values: CDR1 MGHRA, CDR2 YSYEKL. Trimming took 1 base from V and 0 from J, leaving 10 bases between them. The CDR3 sequence is 17 residues long. CDR3 region: CASSQGKANSYNSPLHF. CDR3 bases: TGCGCCAGCAGCCAAGGAAAAGCGAACTCCTATAATTCACCCCTCCACTTT.

The chain employs TRBV15 and TRBJ1-6; D not certain. This CDR3 has 15 amino acids. The V end was cut by 0 bases, the J end by 10 bases, with 13 bases between. Germline V gives CDR1 LNHNV, CDR2 YYDKDF (reference sequence). CDR3 DNA sequence: TGTGCCACCAGCAGAGATCGGGATTGGCGGTCACCCCTCCACTTT. Its protein product is CATSRDRDWRSPLHF.

The chain uses TRBV7-2 and TRBJ2-2; TRBD1 matches at 7 bases. V lost 0 bases, J lost 3 bases, and 4 bases stayed unmatched. Germline loops: CDR1 SGHTA, CDR2 FQGNSA. This CDR3 is built from 16 residues. This CDR3 reads CASSLAAGGYTGELFF. DNA for the CDR3: TGTGCCAGCAGCTTAGCCGCAGGGGGTTACACCGGGGAGCTGTTTTTT.

The V call is TRBV5-5, the J call TRBJ1-2; D remains unclear. V lost 0 bases and J 6 bases, leaving 18 bases between the germline ends. This CDR3 comprises 16 residues. Germline CDR1 SGHKS, CDR2 YYEKEE (reference sequence). The CDR3 reads CASSLEFAWAADGYTF. The DNA for the CDR3 is TGTGCCAGCAGCTTGGAGTTTGCGTGGGCAGCGGATGGCTACACCTTC.

This clone was seen just once. The rearrangement links TRBV5-1 to TRBJ2-3; TRBD1 matches 10 bases. Germline assignment: CDR1 SGHRS and CDR2 YFSETQ. Losses at the gene ends were 4 bases for V and 4 bases for J; bases not matched to a gene: 9. This CDR3 is 16 amino acids long. The CDR3, as DNA: TGCGCCAGCAGCCCGGGAGGGGACAGGGGAGCAGATACGCAGTATTTT. This encodes CASSPGGDRGADTQYF.

The V and J genes are TRBV20-1 and TRBJ2-3, with D hard to call. Trimming stripped 5 bases from V and 5 bases from J, with 8 bases between. Germline V gives CDR1 DFQATT, CDR2 SNEGSKA (reference sequence). The CDR3 spans 11 residues. This chain's CDR3 is CSASQIDTQYF. CDR3 nucleotide sequence: TGCAGTGCTTCCCAAATAGATACGCAGTATTTT.

This clone came up a few times. The genes are TRBV6-1 and TRBJ2-1; 9 nucleotides align to TRBD1. Germline CDR1 MNHNS, CDR2 SASEGT. V lost 2 bases and J lost 8; bases outside the gene matches: 13. The CDR3 loop spans 17 amino acids. Written as DNA, the CDR3 is TGTGCCAGCAGTGAATCCGAAACGGGACAGGGAAGCGATGAGCAGTTCTTC. Translating gives CASSESETGQGSDEQFF.

This rearrangement joins TRBV19 to TRBJ1-2; no clear D. The germline V and J ends were trimmed by 6 bases and 5 bases, with 22 bases remaining between them. Germline CDR1 is LNHDA and CDR2 is SQIVND (reference sequence). The length of the CDR3 is 16 residues. In nucleotides, the CDR3 is TGTGCCAGTAGGGCGGGCGCCGCGGGCAGGTTATATGGCTACACCTTC. This sequence encodes CASRAGAAGRLYGYTF.

Notes on this clone: Other DNA sequences in this sample translate to the same CDR3. CDR3 region: CASSGRVGTENSPLHF. CDR3 nucleotide sequence: TGTGCCAGCAGCGGACGAGTGGGGACAGAAAATTCACCCCTCCACTTT. The rearrangement uses TRBV25-1 and TRBJ1-6, with TRBD1 matching 7 bases. The CDR3 consists of 16 residues. Germline CDR1 reads MGHDK; CDR2 reads SYGVNS. With V trimmed by 6 bases and J by 7 bases, 12 bases remained unmatched.

The chain carries TRBV28 and TRBJ2-5; 9 bases align to TRBD1. CDR1 is MDHEN and CDR2 is SYDVKM in the germline V gene. This CDR3 region has 16 residues. With V trimmed by 4 bases and J by 8 bases, 14 bases remained unmatched. The CDR3 spells CASSSRTTGGWFTQYF. The CDR3 DNA reads as TGTGCCAGCAGTTCCCGCACAACAGGGGGCTGGTTCACCCAGTACTTC.

About this clone: Other DNA sequences within the sample encode an identical CDR3. CDR3 sequence: CSVEMARETQYF. CDR3 nucleotides: TGCAGCGTTGAAATGGCTAGGGAGACCCAGTACTTC. The chain employs TRBV29-1 and TRBJ2-5; no clear D gene. Trimming shortened V by 2 bases and J by 5 bases, and 9 bases separated the two germline ends. CDR3 length: 12 residues. Germline V gives CDR1 SQVTM, CDR2 ANQGSEA.

This clone was picked up one time. The CDR3 protein is CASSLGAGGLQETQYF. The CDR3 DNA reads as TGCGCCAGCAGCTTGGGGGCGGGGGGCCTACAAGAGACCCAGTACTTC. J is TRBJ2-5 and V is TRBV5-1, with 8 bases identical to TRBD2. Germline CDR1 SGHRS, CDR2 YFSETQ. Trimming at V came to 0 bases and at J to 2 bases, leaving 6 bases not matched to a gene. The CDR3 spans 16 residues.

The genes are TRBV5-6 and TRBJ1-1; 8 positions agree with TRBD1. CDR1 and CDR2 (germline): SGHDT, YYEEEE. V lost 4 bases to trimming and J lost 0 bases; unmatched junction nucleotides: 14. This CDR3 has 18 amino acids. CDR3 residues: CASSTPYTKTGVNTEAFF. For the CDR3, the DNA is TGTGCCAGCAGCACGCCATACACCAAGACAGGGGTGAACACTGAAGCTTTCTTT.

This chain joins TRBV4-1 and TRBJ2-1, with 7 bases identical to TRBD2. Germline CDR1 is MGHRA and CDR2 is YSYEKL. The CDR3 totals 15 residues. Trimming cost V 1 base and J 2 bases; bases outside gene matches: 2. CDR3 in amino acids: CASSQGGGAYNEQFF. The CDR3 coding sequence is TGCGCCAGCAGCCAAGGGGGGGGAGCCTACAATGAGCAGTTCTTC.

The CDR3 is CASSSRHREPYEQYF. CDR3 DNA sequence: TGTGCCAGCAGTTCCCGACACAGGGAACCCTACGAGCAGTACTTC. This sequence joins TRBV27 and TRBJ2-7, with a possible D match to TRBD1 (6 bases). CDR1 and CDR2 (germline): MNHEY, SMNVEV (reference sequence). Trimming took 4 bases from V and 2 from J, leaving 15 bases between them. The CDR3 runs to 15 residues.

The genes are TRBV30 and TRBJ2-7; 8 bases are a match to TRBD1. Per the germline V gene, CDR1 is GTSNPN and CDR2 is SVGIG (reference sequence). The CDR3 loop spans 16 amino acids. V trimming: 4 bases; J trimming: 8 bases; junction bases outside the gene matches: 19. CDR3 loop: CAWTTTQPGQESQQYF. The CDR3 DNA follows: TGTGCCTGGACCACCACACAGCCGGGACAGGAGTCACAGCAGTACTTC.